This passage covers 21 T cell receptor beta chains from one sample sequenced in a study of CD8+ T cells in alopecia areata (dated by TCRdb to 2017 to 2018). Library preparation employed the immunoSEQ multiplex PCR assay. RNA was extracted from all samples and reverse transcribed into cDNA, which served as template for TCR sequencing. Imported from immuneACCESS, the table was reduced by TCRdb to in-frame sequences with V and J called. These copies leave out some clones; in studies compared against another copy, an unresolved V gene accounts for under half, and the cause of the remainder is not known. A total of 90,000 to 120,000 clones appear in this sample, roughly 59% of them only once. Around 20% of the sample is in the top ten clones. Sequencing was performed on CD8+ T cells sorted from blood. These receptors all come from a human donor in good health.

The chain couples TRBV7-8 to TRBJ1-6, with 7 bases lining up with TRBD1. The CDR3 loop spans 16 amino acids. Germline V gene data show CDR1 as SGHVS and CDR2 as FQNEAQ. V lost 5 bases and J lost 9; bases outside the gene matches: 13. The CDR3 DNA reads as TGTGCCAGCAGCCCAAGACCGACAGGGTCCGGTTCACCCCTCCACTTT. Translating it yields CASSPRPTGSGSPLHF.

There are a few counts of this clone. The rearrangement joins TRBV9 to TRBJ1-2; 9 nucleotides align to TRBD1. Germline values: CDR1 SGDLS, CDR2 YYNGEE. The CDR3 is made up of 14 amino acids. The ends lost 3 bases at V and 4 bases at J; junction bases unmatched: 4. The CDR3 here is CASSAGQGSYGYTF. In DNA form, the CDR3 reads TGTGCCAGCAGCGCCGGACAGGGGAGCTATGGCTACACCTTC.

This clone showed up just a few times. This chain uses TRBV7-8 with TRBJ1-3, with D hard to call. Per germline, CDR1 SGHVS and CDR2 FQNEAQ. The length of the CDR3 is 14 residues. Trimming took 2 bases from V and 4 from J, leaving 9 bases between them. In nucleotides, the CDR3 is TGTGCCAGCAGCTTATTCTTTTGGGGAAACACCATATATTTT. It encodes CASSLFFWGNTIYF.

The chain is built from TRBV7-9 and TRBJ1-2; D gene unclear. V gave up 4 bases and J gave up 6 bases, with 9 bases separating them. The CDR3 totals 12 residues. Germline CDR1 reads SEHNR; CDR2 reads FQNEAQ (reference sequence). DNA for the CDR3: TGTGCCAGCAGCTGGCCTGGGGATGGCTACACCTTC. Its translation is CASSWPGDGYTF.

The chain has TRBV7-8 and TRBJ2-3, with 9 nucleotides matching TRBD2. This CDR3 contains 15 residues. Germline CDR1 is SGHVS and CDR2 is FQNEAQ. V shed 5 bases and J 4 bases; nucleotides not matched to a gene: 7. DNA of the CDR3: TGTGCCAGCAGCCCCGGACTAGCGCCCGCAGATACGCAGTATTTT. Translation gives CASSPGLAPADTQYF.

The chain employs TRBV5-6 and TRBJ1-6, with TRBD1 matching over 8 bases. Germline CDR1 is SGHDT and CDR2 is YYEEEE. The CDR3 covers 16 residues. J gave up 7 bases and V 4 bases, and 10 bases lay outside the gene matches. The CDR3, as DNA: TGTGCCAGCAGCCCTCAGACAGGGGCGTTAAATTCACCCCTCCACTTT. It yields the protein CASSPQTGALNSPLHF.

This clone was picked up one time. The sample has other DNA sequences that encode this CDR3 too. V is TRBV28 and J is TRBJ1-1; 11 bases are shared with TRBD1. The CDR3 totals 14 residues. In germline, CDR1 is MDHEN, CDR2 SYDVKM. After removal of 5 bases from V and 5 bases from J, the junction contained 4 bases not matched to a gene. CDR3 in DNA: TGTGCCAGCAGTCTGGGACAGGGGGGGACTGAAGCTTTCTTT. It codes for CASSLGQGGTEAFF.

Here the CDR3 reads CASSAYDTDTQYF. CDR3 coding DNA: TGTGCCAGCAGCGCGTATGACACAGATACGCAGTATTTT. The chain recombines TRBV9 with TRBJ2-3; D unresolved. The CDR3 covers 13 residues. Germline loops: CDR1 SGDLS, CDR2 YYNGEE. V lost 3 bases to trimming and J lost 2 bases, with 7 bases between them.

Only one count was recorded for this clone. The chain links TRBV4-3 to TRBJ2-2; D is unclear. Germline V lookup: CDR1 LGHNA, CDR2 YSLEER. This CDR3 comprises 14 residues. Between the trimmed V and J ends, which lost 4 bases and 1 base, there was a span of 7 bases. CDR3: CASSLAENTGELFF. The CDR3 nucleotides read TGCGCCAGCAGCCTGGCAGAGAACACCGGGGAGCTGTTTTTT.

This clone was seen a few times. The J gene is TRBJ2-1, the V gene TRBV19, with D tentatively TRBD1 or TRBD2 (6 bases each). V lost 4 bases and J lost 8, with 15 bases in between. This CDR3 is built from 14 residues. Germline V CDR1 and CDR2: LNHDA, SQIVND (reference sequence). The CDR3 DNA follows: TGTGCCAGTAGTAACCCCCCGGGGGCGCATGAGCAGTTCTTC. Encoded protein: CASSNPPGAHEQFF.

This clone was found once. The V call is TRBV5-1, the J call TRBJ2-5; the D gene is possibly TRBD2 (5 bases). The V gene lost 3 bases and the J gene lost 1 base, with 19 bases spanning the gap. This CDR3 spans 17 amino acids. Germline V gene lookup returns CDR1 SGHRS and CDR2 YFSETQ. The CDR3 protein is CASSSPLGLGVQETQYF. CDR3 nucleotide sequence: TGCGCCAGCAGCTCGCCCCTCGGTTTGGGAGTCCAAGAGACCCAGTACTTC.

This chain joins TRBV27 and TRBJ2-3, with TRBD2 matching 11 bases. There are 15 residues in the CDR3. Germline V gene sequence: CDR1 MNHEY, CDR2 SMNVEV (reference sequence). J was trimmed by 3 bases and V by 5 bases; bases with no gene match: 4. The DNA for the CDR3 is TGTGCCAGCAGTATACTAGCGGGGGTGACAGATACGCAGTATTTT. This encodes CASSILAGVTDTQYF.

This clone was detected many times. The V gene is TRBV7-9, the J gene TRBJ1-4, with 7 bases lining up with TRBD1. CDR1 is SEHNR and CDR2 is FQNEAQ in the germline V gene (reference sequence). This CDR3 contains 16 residues. V shed 5 bases and J 5 bases; nucleotides not matched to a gene: 11. The CDR3 nucleotides are TGTGCCAGCAGCGACCCTCCGGGACAGAGCAATGAAAAACTGTTTTTT. It codes for CASSDPPGQSNEKLFF.

The rearrangement uses TRBV30 and TRBJ2-3; D is perhaps TRBD1 (5 bases). CDR3 length: 15 amino acids. CDR1 and CDR2 (germline): GTSNPN, SVGIG (reference sequence). The germline V and J ends were trimmed by 3 bases and 0 bases, with 13 bases remaining between them. The CDR3 spells CAWSPTGMSTDTQYF. In DNA form, the CDR3 reads TGTGCCTGGAGCCCCACAGGTATGAGCACAGATACGCAGTATTTT. Full variable domain (outside the CDR3, taken from reference TRBV30 and TRBJ2-3): SQTIHQWPATLVQPVGSPLSLECTVEGTSNPNLYWYRQAAGRGLQLLFYSVGIGQISSEVPQNLSASRPQDRQFILSSKKLLLSDSGFYLCAWSPTGMSTDTQYFGPGTRLTVL.

This clone has a single count. This rearrangement joins TRBV20-1 to TRBJ2-5; perhaps TRBD2 as D (6 bases). Germline-derived CDR1 and CDR2 are DFQATT and SNEGSKA (reference sequence). The CDR3 sequence is 11 residues long. Trimming removed 3 bases at V and 4 bases at J, with 6 bases between. In DNA, the CDR3 is TGCAGTGCTAGGGGGGGAGAGACCCAGTACTTC. This translates into CSARGGETQYF.

CDR3 region: CASSLGQGHQETQYF. The CDR3 DNA sequence: TGTGCCAGCAGCTTGGGACAGGGACACCAAGAGACCCAGTACTTC. V gene TRBV5-8 combines with J gene TRBJ2-5; 7 bases are shared with TRBD1. The CDR3 extends over 15 amino acids. Germline V gene data show CDR1 as SGHTS and CDR2 as YDEGEE. Losses at the gene ends were 0 bases for V and 0 bases for J; bases not matched to a gene: 2.

The chain is built from TRBV6-6 and TRBJ2-1; TRBD2 is a possible D gene (7 bases). V shed 2 bases and J shed 8 bases, with 16 bases lying between them. Germline V gives CDR1 MNHNY, CDR2 SVGAGI (reference sequence). The CDR3 extends over 15 amino acids. The CDR3 DNA reads as TGTGCCAGCAGTTACGTGGGGGGGCCGACGGATGAGCAGTTCTTC. Its protein is CASSYVGGPTDEQFF.

The chain has TRBV5-4 and TRBJ2-7; TRBD2 aligns across 13 bases. Germline-derived CDR1 and CDR2 are SGHNT and YYREEE (reference sequence). Trimming cost V 4 bases and J 5 bases; bases outside gene matches: 15. The CDR3 loop spans 18 amino acids. CDR3 nucleotide sequence: TGTGCCAGCAGCACGGGACTAGCGGGACGCCCCCTGGGGAACGAGCAGTACTTC. The encoded protein is CASSTGLAGRPLGNEQYF. The whole variable domain, filled in from reference TRBV5-4 and TRBJ2-7, reads ETGVTQSPTHLIKTRGQQVTLRCSSQSGHNTVSWYQQALGQGPQFIFQYYREEENGRGNFPPRFSGLQFPNYSSELNVNALELDDSALYLCASSTGLAGRPLGNEQYFGPGTRLTVT.

The sample holds one count of this clone. V is TRBV19 and J is TRBJ2-5, with 7 bases that match TRBD2. Losses at the gene ends were 4 bases for V and 2 bases for J; bases not matched to a gene: 4. The CDR3 sequence is 14 residues long. Germline V gene data show CDR1 as LNHDA and CDR2 as SQIVND (reference sequence). CDR3 loop: CASSSGGRQETQYF. CDR3 DNA sequence: TGTGCCAGTAGTAGCGGGGGTCGTCAAGAGACCCAGTACTTC. Looking up the rest from reference TRBV19 and TRBJ2-5 gives the full variable domain: DGGITQSPKYLFRKEGQNVTLSCEQNLNHDAMYWYRQDPGQGLRLIYYSQIVNDFQKGDIAEGYSVSREKKESFPLTVTSAQKNPTAFYLCASSSGGRQETQYFGPGTRLLVL.

V gene TRBV12-5 combines with J gene TRBJ2-2; 12 bases line up with TRBD2. CDR3 length: 20 amino acids. Unmatched junction bases numbered 13, after V lost 0 bases and J lost 5 bases. CDR1 and CDR2 (germline): LGHNT, FRNRAP. This CDR3 is CASGLVPPTSGGWRTGELFF. The CDR3 nucleotides are TGTGCTAGTGGTTTGGTCCCCCCGACTAGCGGGGGCTGGAGGACCGGGGAGCTGTTTTTT.

This rearrangement joins TRBV5-4 to TRBJ1-6; D not resolved. Trimming removed 0 bases from V and 2 bases from J, with 9 bases in between. The CDR3 loop spans 16 amino acids. Germline CDR1 and CDR2: SGHNT and YYREEE (reference sequence). The CDR3 is CASSLAETPYNSPLHF. The DNA of the CDR3 is TGTGCCAGCAGCTTGGCGGAAACCCCCTATAATTCACCCCTCCACTTT.